This is a list of T cell receptor beta chains from one sample in a study of blood T cell repertoires in COVID-19. Sequencing used immunoSEQ multiplex PCR; TCRdb keeps in-frame clones, though not all of them. The sample has a few hundred thousand clones, about 79% seen once. Source material: peripheral blood. These receptors came from a middle-aged woman who had recovered from COVID-19. CDR3s include the opening cysteine and the closing phenylalanine or tryptophan. The D gene is left open where the match is weak. Not every row has a clone size; where given, it reads once, few, many or a size class.

CDR3 DNA	CDR3 protein	clone size	J gene	D gene	V gene
TGTGCCAGTAGTGTATACAGCAATGAAAAACTGTTTTTT	CASSVYSNEKLFF	once	TRBJ1-4	NA	TRBV19
TGCGCCAGCAAAGGGGTCGCAGGTTCCTACGAGCAGTACTTC	CASKGVAGSYEQYF	once	TRBJ2-7	NA	TRBV5-1
TGTGCCAGCAGTTTATCGGCCCCGGGACTAGGGGGGGCCCAGTACTTC	CASSLSAPGLGGAQYF	NA	TRBJ2-5	TRBD2	TRBV28
TGTGCCAGCTCACCAGGGTCGGACAGGAATCAGCCCCAGCATTTT	CASSPGSDRNQPQHF	NA	TRBJ1-5	TRBD1	TRBV18
TGTGCCAGTAGTACGGACAGGGAATGGAGCACTGAAGCTTTCTTT	CASSTDREWSTEAFF	NA	TRBJ1-1	TRBD1	TRBV19
TGCAGTGCGAGTCTAGCGGGGGGGAGGGGCACAGATACGCAGTATTTT	CSASLAGGRGTDTQYF	few	TRBJ2-3	TRBD2	TRBV20-1
TGTGCCTGGAGTCAGGGGCGCCGTTCTGGAAACACCATATATTTT	CAWSQGRRSGNTIYF	NA	TRBJ1-3	NA	TRBV30
TGTGCCAGCTCACCTACGCCGACGGTAGCTGAAAAACTGTTTTTT	CASSPTPTVAEKLFF	once	TRBJ1-4	NA	TRBV18
TGCGCCAGCAGCTTAACCGGGACAGGCCACTATGGCTACACCTTC	CASSLTGTGHYGYTF	NA	TRBJ1-2	TRBD1	TRBV5-1
TGTGCTAGTGGTTTGGGGACAGTTAACACAGATACGCAGTATTTT	CASGLGTVNTDTQYF	NA	TRBJ2-3	NA	TRBV12-5
TGTGCCAGTAGTGAAGGGACAGGGAGTGCTCAGCCCCAGCATTTT	CASSEGTGSAQPQHF	NA	TRBJ1-5	TRBD1	TRBV19
TGTGCCAGCAGTTACTCGGAGGGTTCCTATTCCGAGCAGTACTTC	CASSYSEGSYSEQYF	NA	TRBJ2-7	NA	TRBV6-5
TGTGCCAGCAGTTACAGACTAGCGGGGGGGCATGAGCAGTTCTTC	CASSYRLAGGHEQFF	NA	TRBJ2-1	TRBD2	TRBV6-5
TGCAGTGCTAGTTATAGCGGGATCACCGGGGAGCTGTTTTTT	CSASYSGITGELFF	NA	TRBJ2-2	TRBD2	TRBV20-1
TGTGCCAGCGAGGGGACAGGACTGAACACTGAAGCTTTCTTT	CASEGTGLNTEAFF	few	TRBJ1-1	TRBD1	TRBV2
TGTGCCAGCAGTTACTCGAGGGTAGGGGGCCATGGCTACACCTTC	CASSYSRVGGHGYTF	NA	TRBJ1-2	TRBD1	TRBV6-5
TGTGCCATCGGGACTAGCGGGGGTACCGGGGAGCTGTTTTTT	CAIGTSGGTGELFF	NA	TRBJ2-2	TRBD2	TRBV28
TGTGCCAGCAGCTACGGGGTTGGGGAGACCCAGTACTTC	CASSYGVGETQYF	NA	TRBJ2-5	NA	TRBV11-3
TGTGCCAGCAGAAGAACAGAGGGGGCCAATGAGCAGTTCTTC	CASRRTEGANEQFF	once	TRBJ2-1	TRBD1	TRBV7-9
TGTGCCAGCAGCTTAGCAGGGGGCAACTCACCCCTCCACTTT	CASSLAGGNSPLHF	NA	TRBJ1-6	TRBD1	TRBV7-9
TGTGCCAGCAGCCCGAGGCAGGGTCAGCCTGAAGCTTTCTTT	CASSPRQGQPEAFF	NA	TRBJ1-1	NA	TRBV3-1/TRBV3-2
TGTGCCAGTAGTATTCAAGGGAGCGGTGGGGCCAACGTCCTGACTTTC	CASSIQGSGGANVLTF	NA	TRBJ2-6	NA	TRBV19
TGTGCCAGCAGCTTAAGTGGGGGGGCAGATACGCAGTATTTT	CASSLSGGADTQYF	NA	TRBJ2-3	TRBD2	TRBV7-9
TGTGCCAGCTCACTGGGACAGGGTGGCGAGACCCAGTACTTC	CASSLGQGGETQYF	NA	TRBJ2-5	TRBD1	TRBV18
TGCAGTGCTAGTGCTGACATCTCTGGGGCCAACGTCCTGACTTTC	CSASADISGANVLTF	NA	TRBJ2-6	NA	TRBV20-1
TGTGCCAGCAGCCTAGGCAACGAGGGGGACACCATATATTTT	CASSLGNEGDTIYF	few	TRBJ1-3	NA	TRBV7-9
TGTGCCAGCTCAGTAGGAGGTCGGCAGAACACTGAAGCTTTCTTT	CASSVGGRQNTEAFF	NA	TRBJ1-1	NA	TRBV28
TGCAGCGCACCGGGGTTCACCGGGGAGCTGTTTTTT	CSAPGFTGELFF	NA	TRBJ2-2	NA	TRBV29-1
TGCGCCAGCAGCCACCGGACTAGCGGGGGTCCATCCTACGAGCAGTACTTC	CASSHRTSGGPSYEQYF	NA	TRBJ2-7	TRBD2	TRBV4-1
TGCAGCGTCATAAAAGAGGGTAGGGCCGCTTTCTTT	CSVIKEGRAAFF	NA	TRBJ1-1	NA	TRBV29-1
TGTGCCAGCAGCCCTGGAGCGGGGTTACAACGGCAGTTCTTC	CASSPGAGLQRQFF	once	TRBJ2-1	TRBD2	TRBV7-2
TGTGCCAGTAGTGACAGGGGAACAGGGGGCTACACCTTC	CASSDRGTGGYTF	NA	TRBJ1-2	TRBD1	TRBV19
TGTGCCAGCAGTTTACCATTACAGGAGACCCAGTACTTC	CASSLPLQETQYF	NA	TRBJ2-5	NA	TRBV12-3/TRBV12-4
TGTGCCAGCAGTCGCGGGGGCGGGGAGCTGTTTTTT	CASSRGGGELFF	few	TRBJ2-2	TRBD2	TRBV2
TGTGCCAGCAGCTTAGCGAGGACAGGGGGAGGCTACACCTTC	CASSLARTGGGYTF	NA	TRBJ1-2	TRBD1	TRBV7-8
TGTGCCAGCAGCTTACGGGGGTGGGGAAATTCACCCCTCCACTTT	CASSLRGWGNSPLHF	NA	TRBJ1-6	NA	TRBV11-2
TGTGCCAGCAGCGGAGGACAGAATAATTCACCCCTCCACTTT	CASSGGQNNSPLHF	NA	TRBJ1-6	NA	TRBV9
TGTGCCAGCAGTTTATCCCTCGTCGAGCAGTACTTC	CASSLSLVEQYF	once	TRBJ2-7	NA	TRBV28
TGCGCCAGCAGCTTACTACCCGGGGTGGGCACTGAAGCTTTCTTT	CASSLLPGVGTEAFF	NA	TRBJ1-1	NA	TRBV5-1
TGTGCCAGCAGTGAAGCGACAGGCGATCAGCCCCAGCATTTT	CASSEATGDQPQHF	NA	TRBJ1-5	NA	TRBV2
TGTGCCAGCAGCCCCAGGGGGGAGACCCAGTACTTC	CASSPRGETQYF	NA	TRBJ2-5	TRBD1	TRBV27
TGTGCCAGCAGTGACCCGGACACTCAAGAGACCCAGTACTTC	CASSDPDTQETQYF	NA	TRBJ2-5	NA	TRBV2
TGCGCCAGCAGCCCGGGACACCAGAACACTGAAGCTTTCTTT	CASSPGHQNTEAFF	NA	TRBJ1-1	NA	TRBV4-3
TGCGCCAGCAGCTTGCCTAGCGGGACGACAGATACGCAGTATTTT	CASSLPSGTTDTQYF	NA	TRBJ2-3	TRBD2	TRBV5-1
TGTGCCAGCTCACGTGACAGGGATGGTTCACCCCTCCACTTT	CASSRDRDGSPLHF	NA	TRBJ1-6	TRBD1	TRBV18
TGCGCCAGCAGCCCCAACCCGGCAGGGAACTATGGCTACACCTTC	CASSPNPAGNYGYTF	NA	TRBJ1-2	NA	TRBV4-3
TGTGCCAGCAGCTCAAGGGACAGCTCCTACAATGAGCAGTTCTTC	CASSSRDSSYNEQFF	NA	TRBJ2-1	TRBD1	TRBV13
TGTGCCAGCAGTGAAGGGGGCGGTTTATACGAGCAGTACTTC	CASSEGGGLYEQYF	NA	TRBJ2-7	NA	TRBV6-1
TGCGCCAGCAGCCCTGGGACAGTACTAGTCTATGGCTACACCTTC	CASSPGTVLVYGYTF	NA	TRBJ1-2	TRBD1	TRBV5-1
TGTGCCAGTACCCCAGGGTCCTATAATTCACCCCTCCACTTT	CASTPGSYNSPLHF	NA	TRBJ1-6	NA	TRBV19
TGTGCCAGCAGCCCACCGACGAGGGCGAACACCGGGGAGCTGTTTTTT	CASSPPTRANTGELFF	NA	TRBJ2-2	NA	TRBV3-1/TRBV3-2
TGTGCCAGCAGTTTGGCAGGGAACTACGAGCAGTACTTC	CASSLAGNYEQYF	NA	TRBJ2-7	NA	TRBV12-3/TRBV12-4
TGTGCCAGCAGTTACTCGAGCGGCGACTCCTACGAGCAGTACTTC	CASSYSSGDSYEQYF	NA	TRBJ2-7	NA	TRBV6-5
TGTGCCAGCTCACTGAGGGAATCAGTGGATTCACCCCTCCACTTT	CASSLRESVDSPLHF	NA	TRBJ1-6	NA	TRBV18
TGTGCCAGCAGCTTGGTTCGCGGGGGGGACAATGAGCAGTTCTTC	CASSLVRGGDNEQFF	NA	TRBJ2-1	TRBD2	TRBV7-2